This T cell receptor (beta chain) was captured in a study of T cell repertoires in cytomegalovirus infection. TCRdb independently ran MiXCR on the reads; one entry per CDR3 protein. This table holds some 480,000 distinct CDR3 sequences, 25% to 35% found once. This clonotype has a handful of counts. Its specificity is not known. CDR3 length: 16 amino acids. Germline loops: CDR1 SQVTM, CDR2 ANQGSEA. Trimming pared 5 bases from V and 0 bases from J, leaving 17 bases between. Points from the study as a whole: It was HLA-C-restricted CMV-specific TCR beta clonotypes that dominated the response ex vivo.

The sample here was cultured PBMCs, taken from culture after CMV antigen stimulation. The TCR originated in a human donor in good health (CMV status not recorded). Some clones in this sample may be carry-over from other donors' samples. This chain uses TRBV29-1 with TRBJ2-1; D unclear. The CDR3 loop reads CSVPRLDHGSYNEQFF. As DNA, the CDR3 is TGCAGCGTTCCTAGATTGGACCACGGCTCCTACAATGAGCAGTTCTTC.